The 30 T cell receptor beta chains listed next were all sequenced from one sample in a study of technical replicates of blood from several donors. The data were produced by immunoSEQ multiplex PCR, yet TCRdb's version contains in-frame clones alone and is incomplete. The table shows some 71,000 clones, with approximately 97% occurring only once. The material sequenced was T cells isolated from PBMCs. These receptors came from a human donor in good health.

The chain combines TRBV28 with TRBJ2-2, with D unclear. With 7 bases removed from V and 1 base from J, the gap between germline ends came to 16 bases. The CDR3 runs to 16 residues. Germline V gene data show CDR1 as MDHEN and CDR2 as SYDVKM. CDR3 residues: CASTSPLPVNTGELFF. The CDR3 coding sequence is TGTGCCAGCACCTCGCCTCTGCCGGTGAACACCGGGGAGCTGTTTTTT.

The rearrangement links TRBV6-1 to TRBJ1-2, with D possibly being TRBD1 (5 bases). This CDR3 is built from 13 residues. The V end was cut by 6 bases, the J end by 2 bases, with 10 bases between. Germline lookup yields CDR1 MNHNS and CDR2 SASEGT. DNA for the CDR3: TGTGCCAGCAGGGAGACAGCGAACTATGGCTACACCTTC. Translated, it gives CASRETANYGYTF.

CDR3: CASSYTSGEQFF. CDR3 nucleotide sequence: TGTGCCAGCAGTTATACTAGCGGGGAGCAGTTCTTC. The gene calls are TRBV7-9 and TRBJ2-1; 9 positions agree with TRBD2. CDR1 is SEHNR, CDR2 FQNEAQ, per germline (reference sequence). J lost 10 bases, V lost 6 bases, and 4 bases had no gene match. The CDR3 has 12 residues.

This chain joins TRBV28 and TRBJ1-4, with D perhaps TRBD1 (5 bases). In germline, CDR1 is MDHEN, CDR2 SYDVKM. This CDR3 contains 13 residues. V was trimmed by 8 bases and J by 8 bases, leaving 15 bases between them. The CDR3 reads CASQQGGIEKLFF. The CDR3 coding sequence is TGTGCCAGCCAGCAGGGAGGTATCGAAAAACTGTTTTTT.

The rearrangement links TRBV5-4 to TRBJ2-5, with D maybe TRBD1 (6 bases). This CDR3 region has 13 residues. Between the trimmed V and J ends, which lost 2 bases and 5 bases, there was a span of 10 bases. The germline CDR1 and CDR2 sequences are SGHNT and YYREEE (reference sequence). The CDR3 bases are TGTGCCAGCAGCTTTTACAGGGTGGAGACCCAGTACTTC. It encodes CASSFYRVETQYF.

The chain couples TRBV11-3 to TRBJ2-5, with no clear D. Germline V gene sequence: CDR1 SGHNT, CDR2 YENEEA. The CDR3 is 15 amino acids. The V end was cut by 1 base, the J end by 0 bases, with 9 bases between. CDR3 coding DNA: TGTGCCAGCAGCTTAGGACTGAAAAACCAAGAGACCCAGTACTTC. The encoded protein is CASSLGLKNQETQYF.

CDR3 loop: CASTKQQGLNTEAFF. In DNA, the CDR3 is TGTGCCAGTACCAAACAACAGGGGTTGAACACTGAAGCTTTCTTT. V is TRBV19 and J is TRBJ1-1; 7 bases match TRBD1. Germline assignment: CDR1 LNHDA and CDR2 SQIVND (reference sequence). CDR3 length equals 15 residues. The J segment lost 0 bases and the V segment lost 7 bases, leaving 8 bases of the junction unmatched.

The CDR3, as DNA: TGTGCCAGCAGTTTCCGGGACAGGGGTGGGGATACGCAGTATTTT. This gives the protein CASSFRDRGGDTQYF. The chain employs TRBV6-1 and TRBJ2-3; 10 nucleotides align to TRBD1. Per the germline V gene, CDR1 is MNHNS and CDR2 is SASEGT. The V and J ends lost 5 bases and 6 bases, in that order; junction bases with no gene match: 8. This CDR3 comprises 15 residues.

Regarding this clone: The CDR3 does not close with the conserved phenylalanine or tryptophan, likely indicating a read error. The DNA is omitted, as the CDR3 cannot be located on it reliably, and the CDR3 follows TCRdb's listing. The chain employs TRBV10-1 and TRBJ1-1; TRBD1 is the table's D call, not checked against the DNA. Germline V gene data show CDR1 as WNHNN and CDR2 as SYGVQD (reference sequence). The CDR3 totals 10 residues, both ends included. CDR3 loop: CARGEQGINR.

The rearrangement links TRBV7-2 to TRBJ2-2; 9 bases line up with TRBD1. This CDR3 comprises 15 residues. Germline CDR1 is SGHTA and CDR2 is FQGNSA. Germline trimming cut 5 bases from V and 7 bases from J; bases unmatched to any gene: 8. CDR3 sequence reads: CASSLTGQGHGELFF. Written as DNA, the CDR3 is TGTGCCAGCAGCCTCACGGGACAGGGTCACGGGGAGCTGTTTTTT.

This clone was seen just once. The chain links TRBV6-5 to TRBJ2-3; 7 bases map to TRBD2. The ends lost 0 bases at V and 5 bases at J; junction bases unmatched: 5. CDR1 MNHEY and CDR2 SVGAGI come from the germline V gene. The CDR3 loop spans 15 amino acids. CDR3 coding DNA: TGTGCCAGCAGTTACTCCGCGGGAGAAGGAGATACGCAGTATTTT. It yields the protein CASSYSAGEGDTQYF.

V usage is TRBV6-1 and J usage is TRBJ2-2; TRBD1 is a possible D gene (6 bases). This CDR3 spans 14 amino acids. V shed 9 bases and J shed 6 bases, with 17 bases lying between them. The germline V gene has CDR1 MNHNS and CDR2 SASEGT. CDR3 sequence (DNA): TGTGCCAGTAAAACTCTGTCAGGGGCCGGGGAGCTGTTTTTT. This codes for CASKTLSGAGELFF.

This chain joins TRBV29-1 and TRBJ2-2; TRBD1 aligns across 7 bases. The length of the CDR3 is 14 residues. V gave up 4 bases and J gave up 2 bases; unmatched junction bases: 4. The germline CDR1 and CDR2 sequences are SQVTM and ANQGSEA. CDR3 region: CSVVGTVNTGELFF. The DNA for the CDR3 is TGCAGCGTTGTTGGGACAGTTAACACCGGGGAGCTGTTTTTT.

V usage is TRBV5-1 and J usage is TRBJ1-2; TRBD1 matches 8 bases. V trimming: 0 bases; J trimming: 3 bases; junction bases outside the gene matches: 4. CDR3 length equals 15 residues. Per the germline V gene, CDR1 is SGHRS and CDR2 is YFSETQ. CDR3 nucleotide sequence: TGCGCCAGCAGCTTGGCCCAGGGGGCGGACTATGGCTACACCTTC. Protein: CASSLAQGADYGYTF.

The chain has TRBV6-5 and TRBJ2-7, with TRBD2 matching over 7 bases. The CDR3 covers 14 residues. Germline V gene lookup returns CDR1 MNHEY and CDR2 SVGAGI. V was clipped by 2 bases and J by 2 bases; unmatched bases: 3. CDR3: CASSYPGLPYEQYF. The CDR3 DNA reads TGTGCCAGCAGTTACCCGGGACTACCCTACGAGCAGTACTTC.

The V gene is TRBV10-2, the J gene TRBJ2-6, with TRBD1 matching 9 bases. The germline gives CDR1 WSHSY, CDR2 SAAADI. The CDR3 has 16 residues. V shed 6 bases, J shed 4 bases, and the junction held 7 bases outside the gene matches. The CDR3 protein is CASRLQGADGANVLTF. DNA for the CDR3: TGCGCCAGCAGATTACAGGGGGCGGACGGGGCCAACGTCCTGACTTTC.

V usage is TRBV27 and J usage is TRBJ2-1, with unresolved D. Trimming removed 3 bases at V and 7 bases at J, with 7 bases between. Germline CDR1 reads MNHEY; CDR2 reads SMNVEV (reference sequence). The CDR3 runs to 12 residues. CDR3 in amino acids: CASSFLLNEQFF. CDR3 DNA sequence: TGTGCCAGCAGTTTCTTGTTGAATGAGCAGTTCTTC.

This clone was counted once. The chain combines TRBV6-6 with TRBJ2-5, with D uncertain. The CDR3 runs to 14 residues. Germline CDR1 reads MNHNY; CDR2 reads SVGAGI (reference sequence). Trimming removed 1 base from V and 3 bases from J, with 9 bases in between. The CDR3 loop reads CASSYFGEKETQYF. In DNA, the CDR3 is TGTGCCAGCAGTTACTTTGGAGAAAAAGAGACCCAGTACTTC.

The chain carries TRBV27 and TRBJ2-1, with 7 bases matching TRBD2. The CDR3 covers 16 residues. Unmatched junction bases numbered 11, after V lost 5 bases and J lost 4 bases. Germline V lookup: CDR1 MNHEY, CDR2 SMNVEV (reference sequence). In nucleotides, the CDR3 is TGTGCCAGCAGTCTCCCCCCAGCGGGGACTTACAATGAGCAGTTCTTC. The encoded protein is CASSLPPAGTYNEQFF.

The CDR3 nucleotides are TGCAGCGTTGAAGATCGGTCTAGCACCGGGGAGCTGTTTTTT. The encoded protein is CSVEDRSSTGELFF. The chain has TRBV29-1 and TRBJ2-2, with D uncertain. The CDR3 runs to 14 residues. Trimming shortened V by 0 bases and J by 4 bases, and 9 bases separated the two germline ends. Germline V gene data show CDR1 as SQVTM and CDR2 as ANQGSEA.

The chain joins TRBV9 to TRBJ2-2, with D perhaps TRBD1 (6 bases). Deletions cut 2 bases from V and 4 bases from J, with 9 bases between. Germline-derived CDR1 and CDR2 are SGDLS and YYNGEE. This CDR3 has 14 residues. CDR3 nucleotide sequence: TGTGCCAGCAGCGTTACAGGGCTCACCGGGGAGCTGTTTTTT. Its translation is CASSVTGLTGELFF. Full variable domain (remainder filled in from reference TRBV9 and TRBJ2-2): DSGVTQTPKHLITATGQRVTLRCSPRSGDLSVYWYQQSLDQGLQFLIQYYNGEERAKGNILERFSAQQFPDLHSELNLSSLELGDSALYFCASSVTGLTGELFFGEGSRLTVL.

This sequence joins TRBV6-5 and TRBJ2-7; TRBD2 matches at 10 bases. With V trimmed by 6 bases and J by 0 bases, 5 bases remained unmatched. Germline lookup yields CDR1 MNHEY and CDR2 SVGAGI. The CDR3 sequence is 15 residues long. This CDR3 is CASSLTSGYSYEQYF. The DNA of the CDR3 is TGTGCCAGCAGCCTGACTAGCGGGTACTCCTACGAGCAGTACTTC.

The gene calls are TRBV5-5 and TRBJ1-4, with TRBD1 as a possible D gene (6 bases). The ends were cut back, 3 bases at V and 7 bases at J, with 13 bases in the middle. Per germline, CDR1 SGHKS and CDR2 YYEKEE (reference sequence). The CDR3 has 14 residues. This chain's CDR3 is CASSYRAMGEKLFF. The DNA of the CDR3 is TGTGCCAGCAGCTACAGGGCTATGGGTGAAAAACTGTTTTTT. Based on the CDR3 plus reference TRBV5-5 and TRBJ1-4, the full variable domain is DAGVTQSPTHLIKTRGQQVTLRCSPISGHKSVSWYQQVLGQGPQFIFQYYEKEERGRGNFPDRFSARQFPNYSSELNVNALLLGDSALYLCASSYRAMGEKLFFGSGTQLSVL.

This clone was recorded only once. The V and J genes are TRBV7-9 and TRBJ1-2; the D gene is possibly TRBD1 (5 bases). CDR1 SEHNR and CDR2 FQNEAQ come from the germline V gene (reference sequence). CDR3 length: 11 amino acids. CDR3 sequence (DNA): TGTGCTCCCGGGCCAGGGCAAAATCTCACCTTC. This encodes CAPGPGQNLTF. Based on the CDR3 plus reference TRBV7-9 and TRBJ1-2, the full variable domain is DTGVSQNPRHKITKRGQNVTFRCDPISEHNRLYWYRQTLGQGPEFLTYFQNEAQLEKSRLLSDRFSAERPKGSFSTLEIQRTEQGDSAMYLCAPGPGQNLTFGSGTRLTVV.

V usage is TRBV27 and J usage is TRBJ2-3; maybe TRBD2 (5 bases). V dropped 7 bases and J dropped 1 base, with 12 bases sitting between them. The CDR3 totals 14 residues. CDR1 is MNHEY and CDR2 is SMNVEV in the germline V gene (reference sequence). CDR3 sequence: CASNLGRGTDTQYF. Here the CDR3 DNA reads TGTGCCAGCAACTTAGGGCGGGGCACAGATACGCAGTATTTT.

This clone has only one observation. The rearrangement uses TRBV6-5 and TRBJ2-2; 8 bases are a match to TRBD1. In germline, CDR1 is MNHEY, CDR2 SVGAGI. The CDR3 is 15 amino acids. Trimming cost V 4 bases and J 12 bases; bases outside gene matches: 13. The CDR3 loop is CASSSTGGEGRKLFF. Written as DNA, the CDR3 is TGTGCCAGCAGTTCAACAGGGGGAGAGGGACGGAAGCTGTTTTTT.

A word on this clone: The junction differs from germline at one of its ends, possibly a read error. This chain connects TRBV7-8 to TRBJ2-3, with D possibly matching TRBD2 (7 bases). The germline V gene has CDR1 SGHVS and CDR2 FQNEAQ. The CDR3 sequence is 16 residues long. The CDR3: CASRLEGGLFTDTQYF. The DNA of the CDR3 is TGTGCCAGCAGATTAGAGGGGGGGTTGTTCACAGATACGCAGTATTTT.

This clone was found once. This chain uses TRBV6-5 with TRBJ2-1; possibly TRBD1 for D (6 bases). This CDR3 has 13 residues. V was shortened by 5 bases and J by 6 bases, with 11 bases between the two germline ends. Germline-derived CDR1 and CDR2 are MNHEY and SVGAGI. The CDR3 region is CASSRGTSNEQFF. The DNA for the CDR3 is TGTGCCAGCAGTAGGGGGACCAGCAATGAGCAGTTCTTC.

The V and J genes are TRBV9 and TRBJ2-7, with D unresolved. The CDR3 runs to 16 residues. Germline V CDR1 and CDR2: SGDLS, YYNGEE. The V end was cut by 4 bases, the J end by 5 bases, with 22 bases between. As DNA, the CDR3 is TGTGCCAGCAGCCCCACTTCCGCTATTCCGTTAGACGAGCAGTACTTC. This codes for CASSPTSAIPLDEQYF. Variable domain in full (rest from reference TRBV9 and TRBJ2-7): DSGVTQTPKHLITATGQRVTLRCSPRSGDLSVYWYQQSLDQGLQFLIQYYNGEERAKGNILERFSAQQFPDLHSELNLSSLELGDSALYFCASSPTSAIPLDEQYFGPGTRLTVT.

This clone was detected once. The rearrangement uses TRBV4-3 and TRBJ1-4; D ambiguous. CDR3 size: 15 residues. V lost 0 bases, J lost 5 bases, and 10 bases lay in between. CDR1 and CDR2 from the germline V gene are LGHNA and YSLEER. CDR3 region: CASSQDAGSNEKLFF. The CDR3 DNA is TGCGCCAGCAGCCAAGATGCAGGATCCAATGAAAAACTGTTTTTT.